This passage covers 11 T cell receptor beta chains from one sample sequenced in a study of CD8+CD57+ T cells in acquired aplastic anemia. Genomic DNA acted as the template from which TCR beta VDJ combination and CDR3 sequence profiling were carried out. TCRdb redid the calling of the reads with MiXCR, one entry per CDR3 protein. The repertoire includes fewer than 200,000 distinct CDR3 sequences, about 64% of them detected once, and less than 55% sits in the top ten. Sequencing used sorted CD4+, CD8+, or CD8+CD57+ T cells (not recorded which) from PBMCs. The receptors were gathered from a human donor in good health.

The chain carries TRBV20-1 and TRBJ2-3; D is unclear. Germline V gene sequence: CDR1 DFQATT, CDR2 SNEGSKA (reference sequence). This CDR3 is 13 amino acids long. Trimming cost V 4 bases and J 0 bases, with 8 bases left between them. In DNA, the CDR3 is TGCAGTGCTACAACAGCTAGCACAGATACGCAGTATTTT. Translating it yields CSATTASTDTQYF.

This clonotype was recorded a few times. The chain uses TRBV5-6 and TRBJ1-2; D gene uncertain. V was trimmed by 2 bases and J by 13 bases, leaving 15 bases between them. In germline, CDR1 is SGHDT, CDR2 YYEEEE. This CDR3 spans 12 amino acids. The CDR3 protein is CASSFPGRFSTF. Written as DNA, the CDR3 is TGTGCCAGCAGCTTCCCGGGCAGGTTCAGCACCTTC. Drawing the rest from reference TRBV5-6 and TRBJ1-2, the complete variable domain is DAGVTQSPTHLIKTRGQQVTLRCSPKSGHDTVSWYQQALGQGPQFIFQYYEEEERQRGNFPDRFSGHQFPNYSSELNVNALLLGDSALYLCASSFPGRFSTFGSGTRLTVV.

J is TRBJ2-3 and V is TRBV6-4; tentative D call: TRBD2 (7 bases). Germline CDR1 MRHNA, CDR2 SNTAGT. Deletions cut 3 bases from V and 5 bases from J, with 15 bases between. CDR3 size: 15 residues. The CDR3 protein is CASSEQGGGGDTQYF. The CDR3 DNA reads as TGTGCCAGCAGTGAGCAAGGGGGGGGCGGAGATACGCAGTATTTT.

This clonotype was found many times. This chain uses TRBV19 with TRBJ2-3; no clear D. Germline CDR1 and CDR2: LNHDA and SQIVND (reference sequence). The CDR3 is 13 residues long. V lost 4 bases, J lost 0 bases, and 5 bases lay in between. CDR3 nucleotide sequence: TGTGCCAGTAGTACCCTAAGCACAGATACGCAGTATTTT. This sequence encodes CASSTLSTDTQYF.

The V gene is TRBV5-1, the J gene TRBJ2-1; D might be TRBD1 (5 bases). This CDR3 spans 17 amino acids. Trimming took 4 bases from V and 6 from J, leaving 23 bases between them. Germline V lookup: CDR1 SGHRS, CDR2 YFSETQ. CDR3 residues: CASSTGRGPTPGNEQFF. The DNA of the CDR3 is TGCGCCAGCAGCACCGGAAGGGGCCCCACACCGGGCAATGAGCAGTTCTTC.

With respect to this clonotype: Lacking the conserved final phenylalanine or tryptophan, this CDR3 likely reflects a read error. The V gene is TRBV7-8, the J gene TRBJ2-5; tentatively, D is TRBD1 (6 bases). Germline V gene data show CDR1 as SGHVS and CDR2 as FQNEAQ. This CDR3 has 14 amino acids. CDR3: CASRSMTGLETQYL. In nucleotides, the CDR3 is TGCGCCAGCAGGTCCATGACAGGATTGGAGACCCAGTACCTC.

This clonotype was detected once. The DNA of the CDR3 is TGTGCCAGCAGCTGGGGTTGGGGTTCCGAGCAGTACTTC. Translated: CASSWGWGSEQYF. The rearrangement links TRBV5-5 to TRBJ2-7; D is unresolved. Per germline, CDR1 SGHKS and CDR2 YYEKEE (reference sequence). The V end was cut by 3 bases, the J end by 6 bases, with 13 bases between. The CDR3 is 13 amino acids.

As concerns this clonotype: Relative to the germline gene, one junction end is altered; a read error may explain this. The J gene is TRBJ2-1, the V gene TRBV20-1; maybe TRBD1 (5 bases). Germline V gives CDR1 DFQATT, CDR2 SNEGSKA (reference sequence). The CDR3 loop spans 12 amino acids. For the CDR3, the DNA is TGCAGTGCTAGTCTCAGGGTCAATGAGCAGCTCTTC. It yields the protein CSASLRVNEQLF.

This clonotype turned up a few times. J is TRBJ2-1 and V is TRBV27; 10 bases fit TRBD2. Unmatched junction bases numbered 2, after V lost 0 bases and J lost 9 bases. Germline lookup yields CDR1 MNHEY and CDR2 SMNVEV (reference sequence). This CDR3 is 14 amino acids long. The CDR3 DNA follows: TGTGCCAGCAGTTTATCTAGCGGGAGGCTTGAGCAGTTCTTC. As protein: CASSLSSGRLEQFF.

This clonotype has at least ten counts. The V gene is TRBV6-5, the J gene TRBJ2-7; 9 nucleotides match TRBD2. Germline CDR1 is MNHEY and CDR2 is SVGAGI. Trimming cost V 8 bases and J 5 bases; bases outside gene matches: 7. The CDR3 is 13 residues long. The chain's CDR3 is CASGSGSFNEQYF. The CDR3 coding sequence is TGTGCCAGCGGTAGCGGGAGTTTCAACGAGCAGTACTTC.

The J gene is TRBJ1-5, the V gene TRBV7-8; D perhaps matches TRBD1 (6 bases). Germline lookup yields CDR1 SGHVS and CDR2 FQNEAQ. The ends were cut back, 1 base at V and 8 bases at J, with 9 bases in the middle. The CDR3 length is 13 residues. The DNA for the CDR3 is TGTGCCAGCAGCTTAGACAGGGTTAAGCCCCAGCATTTT. Its translation is CASSLDRVKPQHF.